This T cell receptor (beta chain) was sequenced during a study of cytomegalovirus exposure and HLA in healthy donors (dated by TCRdb to 2016 to 2017). For the study in its entirety: An earlier analysis of some 500 of the donors reported more than 250 Gb of sequence data and some 120 million unique TCR beta sequences from 150 million to 200 million T cells. Of the roughly 390 genotyped donors, roughly 76% were placed in the genetic ancestry cluster associated with self-reported Caucasian donors. In an earlier analysis of a few hundred of the donors, high-throughput TCR beta sequencing was used to judge whether each TCR beta V gene segment behaved as functional or pseudogenic. The study was designed to test whether signatures of past pathogen exposure could be identified by cataloging public T cell receptors. An early release covering roughly 580 HLA-typed donors comprised approximately 290 gigabases of sequencing data and roughly 85 million unique TCR sequences. In addition to the first cohort of 650 to 800 subjects, a separate validation cohort of around 110 different subjects was used. Four to six DR-DQ haplotypes were handled as single units for association and clustering, since linkage in the cohort was strong. Class I and class II HLA loci were covered by the typing at four-digit resolution. In a later analysis, previously published TCR beta repertoires from 500 to 750 donors were re-analyzed and high-resolution HLA genotyping was added so that TCR occurrence patterns could be studied. Donor age, sex, ethnicity and CMV serostatus were compiled together with the repertoire data. The number of typed donors differed by locus: 629-630 for A, B, C, DRB1 and DQB1; approximately 540 for DQA1; about 600 for DPA1; and about 450 for DPB1. Among about 390 genotyped donors of the cohort, an average of about 240,000 unique TCR beta nucleotide sequences were sequenced per donor, roughly 20% of them non-productive. The T cell repertoires of some 700 subjects were profiled by immunosequencing and related to cytomegalovirus serostatus. Every repertoire in the discovery cohort had been generated on one and the same sequencing platform. High-throughput TCR immunosequencing, statistical association of individual TCRs with disease status, and machine learning were combined to predict cytomegalovirus infection status. Genome-wide SNP genotypes for about three fifths of the 666 donors were used in a later genetic analysis, which treated that subset as a discovery cohort. Rather than using new phenotypic data, the later analysis identified candidate immune exposures from TCR beta sequences and from how often those sequences occurred across donors.

Broader findings and caveats from the paper: Several of the top co-occurrence clusters appeared to be linked to parvovirus B19, influenza, CMV and Epstein-Barr virus, according to a later analysis. A group of highly shared sequence variants was considered likely to be a technical artifact of the sequencing pipeline. Sequencing depth was assumed to be roughly uniform across donors in the presence/absence analyses, though that assumption may not hold. In an earlier analysis of approximately 600 of the donors, most TCR beta V segments were observed in productive rearrangements about 87% or about 30% of the time, broadly matching IMGT annotations. A further reported finding was that TCR beta sequences accurately predicted the HLA-A and HLA-B alleles for most subjects in the first cohort. Because HLA typing was missing for some donors at each locus, association tests included only the typed subset. According to a later analysis, most CMV-associated TCR beta chains appeared to be HLA-restricted, and the HLA associations seemed to be driven largely by CMV exposure. A later analysis found that TCR association rates varied across HLA loci, with DRB1 alleles showing the most associated TCRs and HLA-C alleles the fewest. Only TCR beta chains were sequenced in this cohort, and the absence of alpha or paired-chain data limited detectable features. Some IMGT-functional V segments, including TRBV6-2 and TRBV6-3, could not be distinguished by the 87-base-pair reads and were therefore excluded. The authors suggested that the approach could potentially be extended to other disease states and immunological phenotypes. An association between a missense DCLRE1C variant and V-gene and J-gene trimming of TCR beta chains was found in a later genetic analysis and replicated in an independent cohort. In vitro tests confirmed that a few of the cytomegalovirus-associated TCR beta chains recognize cytomegalovirus antigens. The classifier was reported to diagnose cytomegalovirus status with high specificity and sensitivity in both the original and validation cohorts. Compared with equally common non-associated chains, HLA-associated TCR beta chains in a later analysis were more clonally expanded and had lower generation probabilities. In a later analysis, some 17,000 TCR beta sequences were associated with specific HLA alleles at a false discovery rate of 0.05. Across donors, most TCR sequences were observed very rarely, whereas some public TCRs were present in many individuals. In the study, some 160 TCR beta chains were listed as associated with cytomegalovirus. Linkage disequilibrium might explain the correlated functional status among segregating V segments, but an unknown experimental factor could not be ruled out. According to a later genetic analysis, donors in an Asian-associated ancestry cluster had fewer N-insertions in productive TCRs than the roughly 670-donor mean. Immune exposure information for the cohort was limited to CMV serostatus. The earlier analysis of fewer than 750 of the donors excluded some 15 rarely observed V segments, including chromosome 9 orphons, because counts were too low. Strong co-occurrence of HLA alleles, especially DR and DQ, made assigning TCR associations to individual alleles difficult.

As to this clone: The antigen this receptor binds is unknown.

Looking up the germline V gene (reference sequence) yields CDR1 SEHNR and CDR2 FQNEAQ. Here V drops 5 bases and J drops 1 base, and the junction holds 5 bases not matched to any gene. Measured from the cysteine to the phenylalanine, the CDR3 is 15 residues long. Only the CDR3 DNA stays, 45 bases, in frame from base 1. The method was the immunoSEQ multiplex PCR assay. A mixture of 60 forward primers for TCR Vbeta segments and 13 reverse primers for TCR Jbeta segments was used in the multiplex PCR. Amplification of the CDR3 region of rearranged TCR beta genes was performed with a multiplex PCR assay on genomic DNA. The Illumina HiSeq System was used to sequence the amplified TCR beta libraries as 87-base-pair reads. On the study's bioinformatics: A later analysis counted about 82 million unique TCR beta chains across the 666 repertoires, and roughly 9.9 million of these chains were shared by at least two donors. To remove PCR and sequencing errors, raw reads were error-corrected and collapsed into unique sequences using a nearest-neighbor algorithm that merged closely related sequences. Alignment of CDR3 sequences to IMGT reference sequences was used to assign V, D and J gene segments. Each retained sequence needed at least a six-nucleotide match to both a V gene segment and a J gene segment. Rearrangements were called productive when the CDR3 lacked stop codons and stayed in frame with V and J; all others were non-productive. Following IMGT convention, CDR3 was defined as the stretch from the second conserved V-encoded cysteine up to the conserved J-encoded phenylalanine. Sequences without an unambiguous match to a single V gene segment were excluded from the earlier analysis of 587 of the donors. An earlier analysis of 587 of the donors called V segments functional above 56.7% productive rearrangements and segregating when the between-donor standard deviation exceeded 5%. A statistical classification framework was developed to diagnose cytomegalovirus status using the catalog of TCR beta chain sequences. In a later analysis, V and J genes were assigned by comparing TCR nucleotide sequences against IMGT/GENE-DB human TR gene sequences. Using the TCRdist pipeline, a later analysis assigned CDR3 sequences along with most-parsimonious VDJ recombination scenarios. In a later analysis, each TCR beta chain was defined by its CDR3 amino acid sequence together with its V-gene family, and reads without a unique V-gene family were excluded. As a way to deal with suspected cross-contamination and a sequencing artifact, a later analysis dropped 450 to 600 nucleotide sequences that were highly shared and had low generation probability. A later analysis calculated a clonal expansion index for each public chain from normalized within-repertoire ranks of inferred template counts. In a later analysis, generation probabilities were computed with a VDJ recombination model fitted to out-of-frame rearrangements, and the resulting probabilities were checked against IGoR. A later analysis scored TCR-TCR, TCR-HLA and TCR-CMV co-occurrence with hypergeometric tests, applying a repertoire-size bias correction to TCR pairs. A later analysis estimated false discovery rates by permuting HLA or CMV assignments 20 times. In a later analysis, co-occurring TCRs were grouped with DBSCAN, and TCRdist sequence similarity was added when clustering was performed within HLA-allele-positive subsets. For co-occurrence clustering, repertoires with fewer than 30,000 or more than 120,000 public chains were excluded, along with several repertoires with anomalous nucleotide sharing. Sourced from immuneACCESS, this table was stored by TCRdb with only in-frame sequences that have V and J called. A share of the clones is absent; for the studies checked, an unresolved V gene accounts for under half, and the remainder has no known explanation. V and J calls and clone size are as listed in that table; D and trimming were resolved from the DNA. For this sample, the table gives fewer than 150,000 clones. The ten largest clones capture approximately 2.5% of the sample.

The cohort consisted of hundreds of healthy bone marrow donors. At the time of sampling, all cohort members were nominally healthy, though unrecorded immune exposures were likely present. The donor tested CMV seronegative, placing the donor among the 350 or so seronegative members of the cohort. A peripheral blood sample was provided by each donor, and peripheral blood mononuclear cells were used for TCR beta sequencing. Genomic DNA extraction from the blood cell samples was performed with the Qiagen DNeasy Blood Extraction Kit. This sequence uses TRBV7-9 and TRBJ2-1; 7 bases in between match TRBD2. Specimen: PBMCs. The sequence was obtained from a man aged 40-49 years in good health and CMV-seronegative. Read as DNA, the sequence is TGTGCCAGCAGCGAGACTAGCCGTTCCTACAATGAGCAGTTCTTC. This is translated as CASSETSRSYNEQFF.